The TCR beta chain under discussion was sequenced for a study of spatial heterogeneity in lung cancer. The study's findings and limits: Compared with follow-up, resection was when ubiquitous expanded tumor TCRs appeared in blood more.

The germline V and J ends were trimmed by 7 bases and 3 bases, with 24 bases remaining between them. The CDR3 spans 17 residues. Germline values: CDR1 MDHEN, CDR2 SYDVKM. TCR cDNA molecules were tagged individually, and each one carried a unique molecular identifier. TCRdb called the 5' RACE reads again in MiXCR, with one record for every CDR3 protein. The sample carries some 53,000 distinct CDR3 sequences, over 5.5% recorded once. Described time point: sample taken at primary tumor resection. Whole RNA, which was extracted from tumor, nontumor lung tissue or frozen PBMC, was sequenced without any cell sorting. A total of approximately 75 untreated early-stage non-small cell lung cancer patients served as donors. This clonotype was observed a few times. What it binds is not known.

The sequencing used PBMCs, collected at surgery. The chain recombines TRBV28 with TRBJ1-2; tentatively, D is TRBD1 (6 bases). The TCR originated in a female donor with early-stage non-small cell lung cancer. This CDR3 reads CASTTAGAQPPYYGYTF. CDR3 DNA sequence: TGTGCCAGCACCACCGCAGGGGCCCAGCCTCCGTACTATGGCTACACCTTC.